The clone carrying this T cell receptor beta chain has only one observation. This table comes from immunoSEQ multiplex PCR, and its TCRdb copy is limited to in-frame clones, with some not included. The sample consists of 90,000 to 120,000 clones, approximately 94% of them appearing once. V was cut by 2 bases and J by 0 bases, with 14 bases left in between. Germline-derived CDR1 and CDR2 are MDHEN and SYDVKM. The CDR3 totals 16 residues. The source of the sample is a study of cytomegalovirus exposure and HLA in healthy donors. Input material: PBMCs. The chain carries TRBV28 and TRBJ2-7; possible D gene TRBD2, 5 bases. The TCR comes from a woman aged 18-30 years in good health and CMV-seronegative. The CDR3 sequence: CASSLGFGRSSYEQYF. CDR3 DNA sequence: TGTGCCAGCAGTTTAGGTTTTGGGAGAAGCTCCTACGAGCAGTACTTC.